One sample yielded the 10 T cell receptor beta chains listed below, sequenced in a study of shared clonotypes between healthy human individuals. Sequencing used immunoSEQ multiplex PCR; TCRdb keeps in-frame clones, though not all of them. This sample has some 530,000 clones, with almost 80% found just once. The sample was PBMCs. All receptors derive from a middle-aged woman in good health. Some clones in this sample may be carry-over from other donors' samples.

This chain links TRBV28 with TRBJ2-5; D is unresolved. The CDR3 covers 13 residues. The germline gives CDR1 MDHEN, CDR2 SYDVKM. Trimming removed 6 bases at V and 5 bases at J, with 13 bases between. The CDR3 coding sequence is TGTGCCAGCAGGATCCGGGCATTGGAGACCCAGTACTTC. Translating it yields CASRIRALETQYF.

The CDR3 sequence is CASSLGGRAYDEQFF. The CDR3 region has the DNA TGTGCCAGCAGCTTAGGCGGGAGGGCCTATGATGAGCAGTTCTTC. V is TRBV7-2 and J is TRBJ2-1; 9 bases are a match to TRBD2. Unmatched junction bases numbered 6, after V lost 1 base and J lost 8 bases. CDR1 SGHTA and CDR2 FQGNSA come from the germline V gene. There are 15 residues in the CDR3.

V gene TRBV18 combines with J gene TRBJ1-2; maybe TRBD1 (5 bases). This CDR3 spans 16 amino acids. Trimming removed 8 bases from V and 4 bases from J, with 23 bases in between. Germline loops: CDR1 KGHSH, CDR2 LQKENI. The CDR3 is CASLLLPGPLSYGYTF. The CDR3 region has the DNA TGTGCCAGCCTACTCCTGCCAGGGCCACTTAGCTATGGCTACACCTTC.

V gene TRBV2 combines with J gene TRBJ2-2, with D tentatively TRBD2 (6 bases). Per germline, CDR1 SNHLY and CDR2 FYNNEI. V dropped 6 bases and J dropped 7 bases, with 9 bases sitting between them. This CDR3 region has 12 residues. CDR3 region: CASSPRGGELFF. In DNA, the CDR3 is TGTGCCAGCAGCCCGCGGGGCGGGGAGCTGTTTTTT.

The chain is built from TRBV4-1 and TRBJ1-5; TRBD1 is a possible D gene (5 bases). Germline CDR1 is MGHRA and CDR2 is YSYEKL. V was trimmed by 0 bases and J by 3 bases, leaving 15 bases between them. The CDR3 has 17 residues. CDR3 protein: CASSQEGGGVLNQPQHF. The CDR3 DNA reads TGCGCCAGCAGCCAAGAGGGGGGTGGGGTACTCAATCAGCCCCAGCATTTT.

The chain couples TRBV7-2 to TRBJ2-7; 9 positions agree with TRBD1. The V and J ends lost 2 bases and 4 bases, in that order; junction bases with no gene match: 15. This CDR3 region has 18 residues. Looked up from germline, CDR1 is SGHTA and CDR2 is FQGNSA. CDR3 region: CASSLSTGGTLMGYEQYF. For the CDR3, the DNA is TGTGCCAGCAGCTTATCGACAGGGGGAACCTTGATGGGATACGAGCAGTACTTC.

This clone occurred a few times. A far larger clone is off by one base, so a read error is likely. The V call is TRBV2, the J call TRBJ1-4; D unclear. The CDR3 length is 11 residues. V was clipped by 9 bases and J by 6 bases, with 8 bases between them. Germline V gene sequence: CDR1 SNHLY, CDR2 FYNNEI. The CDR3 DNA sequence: TGTGCCAGTCAGAGTTATGAAAAACTGTTTTTT. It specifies CASQSYEKLFF.

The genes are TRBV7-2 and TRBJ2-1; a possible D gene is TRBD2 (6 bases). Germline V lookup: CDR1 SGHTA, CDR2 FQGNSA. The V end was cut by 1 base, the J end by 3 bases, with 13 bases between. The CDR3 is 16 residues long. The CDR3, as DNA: TGTGCCAGCAGCTTAGGCCCAGCGGGCCTCTACAATGAGCAGTTCTTC. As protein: CASSLGPAGLYNEQFF. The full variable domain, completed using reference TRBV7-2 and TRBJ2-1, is GAGVSQSPSNKVTEKGKDVELRCDPISGHTALYWYRQSLGQGLEFLIYFQGNSAPDKSGLPSDRFSAERTGGSVSTLTIQRTQQEDSAVYLCASSLGPAGLYNEQFFGPGTRLTVL.

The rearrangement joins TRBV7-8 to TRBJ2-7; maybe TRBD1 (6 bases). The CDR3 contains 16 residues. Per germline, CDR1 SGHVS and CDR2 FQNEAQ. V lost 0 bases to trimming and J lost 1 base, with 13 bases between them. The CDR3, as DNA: TGTGCCAGCAGCTTAGCGGTCAGGGGAAGATCCTACGAGCAGTACTTC. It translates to CASSLAVRGRSYEQYF.

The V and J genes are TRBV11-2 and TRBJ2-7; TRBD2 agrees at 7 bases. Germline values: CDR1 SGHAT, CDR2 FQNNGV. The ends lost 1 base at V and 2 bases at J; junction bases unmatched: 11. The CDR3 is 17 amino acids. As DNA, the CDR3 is TGTGCCAGCAGCTTAGCGCCAAGGCTAGCGGCCGCCTACGAGCAGTACTTC. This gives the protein CASSLAPRLAAAYEQYF.